The rows below give T cell receptor beta chains drawn from one sample of a study of blood T cell repertoires in COVID-19. The repertoire was sequenced with immunoSEQ multiplex PCR; TCRdb's copy has only in-frame clones and lacks some. The sample consists of over 50,000 clones, about nine tenths of them appearing once. Input material: peripheral blood. These receptors originate from an elderly man with acute or convalescent COVID-19. Both conserved end residues are trimmed from each CDR3.

v_call,cdr3_length,cdr3_aa
TRBV19,14,ASSFGGGANTDTQY
TRBV3-1/TRBV3-2,11,ASTLRGNTEAF
TRBV5-6,11,ASSLAANYGYT
TRBV10-2,14,ASSPSYDRGGSEAF
TRBV7-9,12,ASSFTGSTDTQY
TRBV14,15,ASSQDWGTVYEETQY
TRBV5-1,13,ASTRTGGDGYEQY
TRBV25-1,13,ASSEHGGAADTQY
TRBV9,15,ASSLGRGSSGQETQY
TRBV19,12,ASSITGAQSPLH
TRBV18,10,ASSGTSDTQY
TRBV18,11,ASSPRLSGEQF
TRBV10-2,11,ASSDRSNQPQH
TRBV6-2/TRBV6-3,11,ASSWTGFDGYT
TRBV9,13,ASSVGQAAGYGYT
TRBV11-3,10,ASSPQADTQY
TRBV2,13,ASRRQGLAGGEQY
TRBV5-6,14,ASSRGTGETSQPQH
TRBV29-1,10,STRTGQETQY
TRBV15,11,ATSTTSNGELF
TRBV4-1,13,ASSPSGDVRQPQH
TRBV11-2,13,ASSLKPGGNTEAF
TRBV30,14,AWSIRTGLNTETQY
TRBV6-5,11,ASSLRGVQPQH
TRBV4-3,13,ASSQAWGIGREAF
TRBV21-1,12,ASRRDRILYGYT
TRBV15,14,ATSRDKQGLYNEQF
TRBV9,13,ASSHGGSSYNEQF
TRBV3-1/TRBV3-2,13,ASSQTGQPLYGYT
TRBV23-1,13,ASSQSDRGNYGYT
TRBV7-2,14,ASSARGGTARKEAF
TRBV5-1,14,ASSQLGAGSKNIQY
TRBV7-8,10,ASSRGGDGYT
TRBV11-2,12,ASSLVRGSYEQY
TRBV4-3,11,ASSQEFGGPQH
TRBV5-1,14,ASSWAGRASTDTQY
TRBV11-2,13,ASSLGDSSWETQY
TRBV6-5,9,ASTQYREQF
TRBV6-2/TRBV6-3,12,ASSTSRAKNIQY
TRBV11-3,15,ASSLGGAGSSYNEQF
TRBV6-5,14,ASSYAGQGPYWAYT
TRBV5-8,12,ASSLTELHYGYT
TRBV6-2/TRBV6-3,14,ASSYAGAQIRETQY
TRBV5-1,12,ASSFSQGSEKLF
TRBV6-1,12,ASSAAPGNSPLH
TRBV5-5,16,ASSPGTSRKSSYNEQF
TRBV5-5,10,ASGYTEHGYT
TRBV7-2,11,ASSSPRSYEQY
TRBV7-2,14,ASSPSGPGSGNTIY
TRBV18,12,ASSPRAGDNEQF
TRBV5-5,13,ASSQGVRAQETQY
TRBV5-5,13,ASRPSGPNTGELF
TRBV6-5,14,ASSYSSGRGPYGYT
TRBV9,14,ASSPGVQGSGEKLF
TRBV29-1,13,SVEGTGLGNYEQY
TRBV6-5,11,ASRVAGNQPQH
TRBV5-3,12,ARSLPDHTGELF
TRBV18,12,ASSPGQGDSPLH
TRBV18,11,ASLGQGGTEAF